A selection of T cell receptor beta chains follows, all from one sample in a study of T cell responses to AZD1222 COVID-19 vaccine. Some clones are missing from TCRdb's copy, which holds only in-frame ones; the method was immunoSEQ multiplex PCR. The sample has under 150,000 clones, about 91% seen once. The sequenced sample was peripheral blood, obtained on day 0 of AZD1222 vaccination. These receptors all come from an adult in good health. Each CDR3 is given with its conserved first and last residue. The D gene is left open where the match is weak. Some rows have no size entry. The others give once, few or many, or a class for an expanded clone.

j_gene: TRBJ2-3
abundance: .
d_gene: TRBD2
v_gene: TRBV7-2
CDR3aa: CASSAWTSGTDTQYF
CDR3nt: TGTGCCAGCAGCGCCTGGACTAGCGGCACAGATACGCAGTATTTT

j_gene: TRBJ2-3
abundance: .
d_gene: TRBD2
v_gene: TRBV9
CDR3aa: CASSISTGMTSGLSTDTQYF
CDR3nt: TGTGCCAGCAGCATATCCACGGGCATGACTAGCGGGCTTTCGACTGATACGCAGTATTTT

j_gene: TRBJ1-1
abundance: .
d_gene: TRBD1
v_gene: TRBV9
CDR3aa: CASSAGQGVTEAFF
CDR3nt: TGTGCCAGCAGCGCCGGACAGGGGGTCACTGAAGCTTTCTTT

j_gene: TRBJ2-7
abundance: .
d_gene: .
v_gene: TRBV19
CDR3aa: CASSASLTYEQYF
CDR3nt: TGTGCCAGTAGTGCCTCCTTAACCTACGAGCAGTACTTC

j_gene: TRBJ1-4
abundance: .
d_gene: .
v_gene: TRBV6-5
CDR3aa: CASRERGLGEKLFF
CDR3nt: TGTGCCAGCAGGGAGAGGGGGTTAGGTGAAAAACTGTTTTTT

j_gene: TRBJ1-2
abundance: .
d_gene: .
v_gene: TRBV6-5
CDR3aa: CASSLARGYTF
CDR3nt: TGTGCCAGCAGCCTAGCTCGGGGCTACACCTTC

j_gene: TRBJ2-3
abundance: .
d_gene: .
v_gene: TRBV11-3
CDR3aa: CASSLDLAAGTQYF
CDR3nt: TGTGCCAGCAGCTTAGATCTTGCGGCGGGTACGCAGTATTTT

j_gene: TRBJ2-1
abundance: .
d_gene: .
v_gene: TRBV29-1
CDR3aa: CSALVTWGNEQFF
CDR3nt: TGCAGCGCCCTAGTCACATGGGGCAATGAGCAGTTCTTC

j_gene: TRBJ1-1
abundance: .
d_gene: .
v_gene: TRBV7-6
CDR3aa: CASSSSQGTGVTEAFF
CDR3nt: TGTGCCAGCAGCTCATCGCAGGGGACGGGGGTCACTGAAGCTTTCTTT

j_gene: TRBJ1-4
abundance: .
d_gene: TRBD1
v_gene: TRBV2
CDR3aa: CASSSRAGGEKLFF
CDR3nt: TGTGCCAGCAGTTCCCGGGCAGGGGGAGAAAAACTGTTTTTT

j_gene: TRBJ2-1
abundance: .
d_gene: TRBD1
v_gene: TRBV24-1
CDR3aa: CATSEPGGYNEQFF
CDR3nt: TGTGCCACCAGTGAACCAGGGGGCTACAATGAGCAGTTCTTC

j_gene: TRBJ2-1
abundance: .
d_gene: TRBD2
v_gene: TRBV19
CDR3aa: CASSPDRPGLAGDEQFF
CDR3nt: TGTGCCAGTAGTCCCGACCGACCGGGACTAGCGGGGGATGAGCAGTTCTTC

j_gene: TRBJ2-7
abundance: once
d_gene: .
v_gene: TRBV7-9
CDR3aa: CASSPPLADSSSYEQYF
CDR3nt: TGTGCCAGCAGCCCACCGCTGGCGGACTCTTCATCCTACGAGCAGTACTTC

j_gene: TRBJ2-1
abundance: .
d_gene: TRBD2
v_gene: TRBV20-1
CDR3aa: CSASSLAGGGDEQFF
CDR3nt: TGCAGTGCTAGTTCACTAGCGGGAGGTGGTGATGAGCAGTTCTTC

j_gene: TRBJ2-2
abundance: .
d_gene: .
v_gene: TRBV3-1/TRBV3-2
CDR3aa: CASSQGLNTGELFF
CDR3nt: TGTGCCAGCAGCCAGGGGTTGAACACCGGGGAGCTGTTTTTT

j_gene: TRBJ2-1
abundance: once
d_gene: .
v_gene: TRBV12-2
CDR3aa: CASRPVAGLYEQFF
CDR3nt: TGTGCAAGTCGACCGGTCGCGGGATTATATGAGCAGTTCTTC

j_gene: TRBJ1-6
abundance: .
d_gene: .
v_gene: TRBV5-6
CDR3aa: CASSYRGLGSPLHF
CDR3nt: TGTGCCAGCAGCTACCGAGGGTTGGGTTCACCCCTCCACTTT

j_gene: TRBJ2-7
abundance: .
d_gene: .
v_gene: TRBV19
CDR3aa: CASKDGNYEQYF
CDR3nt: TGTGCCAGTAAGGACGGAAACTACGAGCAGTACTTC

j_gene: TRBJ1-1
abundance: .
d_gene: .
v_gene: TRBV4-1
CDR3aa: CASSQPIVGGVSF
CDR3nt: TGCGCCAGCAGCCAACCGATTGTGGGGGGCGTTTCGTTT

j_gene: TRBJ2-3
abundance: .
d_gene: TRBD2
v_gene: TRBV6-2/TRBV6-3
CDR3aa: CASSYSTGGPDTQYF
CDR3nt: TGTGCCAGCAGTTACTCGACGGGAGGGCCAGATACGCAGTATTTT

j_gene: TRBJ2-4
abundance: .
d_gene: .
v_gene: TRBV3-1/TRBV3-2
CDR3aa: CASSQDMGVWDIQYF
CDR3nt: TGTGCCAGCAGCCAAGATATGGGGGTTTGGGACATTCAGTACTTC

j_gene: TRBJ1-1
abundance: .
d_gene: .
v_gene: TRBV4-1
CDR3aa: CASSLMVNIPEAFF
CDR3nt: TGCGCCAGCAGCCTTATGGTGAACATACCTGAAGCTTTCTTT

j_gene: TRBJ2-5
abundance: .
d_gene: TRBD2
v_gene: TRBV7-9
CDR3aa: CASRETLRGVQETQYF
CDR3nt: TGTGCCAGCAGAGAAACCCTCCGGGGGGTCCAAGAGACCCAGTACTTC

j_gene: TRBJ1-2
abundance: .
d_gene: .
v_gene: TRBV5-6
CDR3aa: CASSEDRGGPLYGYTF
CDR3nt: TGTGCCAGCAGCGAAGACCGTGGTGGGCCGCTCTATGGCTACACCTTC

j_gene: TRBJ1-4
abundance: .
d_gene: .
v_gene: TRBV19
CDR3aa: CASSIMLPATNEKLFF
CDR3nt: TGTGCCAGTAGTATAATGCTCCCCGCAACTAATGAAAAACTGTTTTTT

j_gene: TRBJ2-1
abundance: .
d_gene: TRBD2
v_gene: TRBV9
CDR3aa: CASSANSIRTSGNSAPFF
CDR3nt: TGTGCCAGCAGCGCCAACTCTATCAGGACTAGCGGGAATAGCGCTCCGTTCTTC

j_gene: TRBJ1-1
abundance: once
d_gene: .
v_gene: TRBV5-1
CDR3aa: CASSLRTVQGRDTEAFF
CDR3nt: TGCGCCAGCAGCTTACGAACAGTACAGGGTCGAGATACTGAAGCTTTCTTT

j_gene: TRBJ2-2
abundance: once
d_gene: .
v_gene: TRBV5-1
CDR3aa: CASSLGVTNTGELFF
CDR3nt: TGCGCCAGCAGCTTGGGTGTGACTAACACCGGGGAGCTGTTTTTT

j_gene: TRBJ2-3
abundance: .
d_gene: .
v_gene: TRBV9
CDR3aa: CASSPRPDPADTQYF
CDR3nt: TGTGCCAGCAGCCCCCGACCGGACCCCGCAGATACGCAGTATTTT

j_gene: TRBJ2-1
abundance: .
d_gene: TRBD2
v_gene: TRBV30
CDR3aa: CAWRILAGIYNEQFF
CDR3nt: TGTGCCTGGAGAATACTAGCGGGCATTTACAATGAGCAGTTCTTC

j_gene: TRBJ1-5
abundance: .
d_gene: .
v_gene: TRBV11-2
CDR3aa: CASSLGSWSSNQPQHF
CDR3nt: TGTGCCAGCAGCTTAGGATCCTGGAGTAGCAATCAGCCCCAGCATTTT

j_gene: TRBJ1-1
abundance: .
d_gene: .
v_gene: TRBV10-1
CDR3aa: CASSEGRNTEAFF
CDR3nt: TGCGCCAGCAGTGAGGGAAGAAACACTGAAGCTTTCTTT

j_gene: TRBJ1-1
abundance: .
d_gene: .
v_gene: TRBV3-1/TRBV3-2
CDR3aa: CASSQVLQVLSTEAFF
CDR3nt: TGTGCCAGCAGCCAAGTTTTACAGGTTTTGAGCACTGAAGCTTTCTTT

j_gene: TRBJ1-1
abundance: .
d_gene: .
v_gene: TRBV12-3/TRBV12-4
CDR3aa: CASSLFGTTEAFF
CDR3nt: TGTGCCAGCAGTTTGTTCGGGACCACTGAAGCTTTCTTT

j_gene: TRBJ2-2
abundance: .
d_gene: .
v_gene: TRBV10-3
CDR3aa: CAISWQAIWGGELFF
CDR3nt: TGTGCCATCAGTTGGCAGGCCATCTGGGGCGGGGAGCTGTTTTTT

j_gene: TRBJ1-4
abundance: .
d_gene: .
v_gene: TRBV5-1
CDR3aa: CASSLIPGPGELFF
CDR3nt: TGCGCCAGCAGCTTGATTCCCGGGCCCGGAGAACTGTTTTTT